Included here is one TCR beta chain sequence, with context. Its specificity is unknown. In germline, CDR1 is SNHLY, CDR2 FYNNEI. CDR3 size: 12 residues. The V end was cut by 6 bases, the J end by 6 bases, with 12 bases between. This entry belongs to a study of CD8+ T cells in alopecia areata. Study-wide findings and caveats: Between patients, shared TCR sequences were less clear than in mice. This was possibly due in part to HLA diversity in the patient population. Lesional scalp exceeded normal scalp in clonality, especially in alopecia totalis/universalis. Sequences from scalp samples also cover resident alphabeta T cells of normal skin.

PBMCs were stained for CD3, CD4 and CD8, and CD4+ and CD8+ T cells were sorted. In each case, RNA was isolated and then reverse transcribed into cDNA as the sequencing template. TCRdb keeps only in-frame clones here, not all; method: immunoSEQ multiplex PCR. The table has over 150,000 clones, roughly three fifths seen once; the top ten hold 4.9%. Source material: CD8+ T cells sorted from blood. The receptor's source is a human donor in good health. The chain employs TRBV2 and TRBJ2-7, with D possibly matching TRBD2 (6 bases). CDR3 region: CASRPGGREQYF. The CDR3 nucleotides are TGTGCCAGCAGACCCGGGGGACGCGAGCAGTACTTC.